This TCR beta chain was profiled in a study of monozygotic twins with inflammatory bowel disease. Study observations and caveats: Immunosuppressive treatments differing between patients may have added repertoire variability. A single strong IBD-associated signal or clonotype was not supported by the findings.

The CDR3 is 15 amino acids. From 3,500 to 4,000 ng of total RNA, each TCR library was prepared. Per individual sample, eight separate reactions were used to make cDNA. From its re-call of the 5' RACE reads, TCRdb lists each CDR3 protein once, without DNA. The specimen's table records more than 350,000 distinct CDR3 sequences. In regard to this clonotype: No antigen is known for it.

This TCR derives from a human donor with ulcerative colitis or Crohn's disease, or a healthy co-twin of an affected twin (not recorded which). The sample taken for sequencing was blood. The V and J genes are TRBV12-3 or TRBV12-4 and TRBJ2-7; TCRdb reports TRBD1, a call that lacks DNA to check it against. CDR3 in amino acids: CASSLGPAQKNEQYF.